The rows below give T cell receptor beta chains drawn from one sample of a study of response to subunit inactivated influenza vaccine. TCRdb used MiXCR to reprocess the RT-PCR reads, holding one entry per CDR3 protein. The sample gives more than 450,000 distinct CDR3 sequences, about 11% of which show up once; about 10% is in the top ten. This sample also belongs to another study, concerning T cells expressing NK-cell markers.

Sequences were derived from PBMCs from blood, sampled on the day of vaccination. Every receptor here comes from a man aged 50 to 59 who received an inactivated influenza vaccine. The CDR3 runs from the conserved cysteine through the conserved F or W. D genes are given only for firm matches. Expanded clones are given a class, and other clones once, few, many or no size at all.

J	D	size	V	DNA	CDR3
TRBJ2-2	TRBD1	few	TRBV29-1	TGCAGCGTCCTCTCCGGGACAGGGAACACCGGGGAGCTGTTTTTT	CSVLSGTGNTGELFF
TRBJ2-1	TRBD2	-	TRBV18	TGTGCCAGCTCAACCGGACGGGAGGTACACAATGAGCAGTTCTTC	CASSTGREVHNEQFF
TRBJ2-1	TRBD2	few	TRBV11-2	TGTGCCAGCAGCACTCGAGCTGTACTAGCGTCCTCCTACAATGAGCAGTTCTTC	CASSTRAVLASSYNEQFF
TRBJ2-7	-	-	TRBV6-2/TRBV6-3	TGTGCCAGCACCGATGGTTGGAAAGGGGACTACGAGCAGTACTTC	CASTDGWKGDYEQYF
TRBJ2-5	TRBD1	-	TRBV2	TGTGCCAGCAGAGCCGGGACAGGGGAGGAGACCCAGTACTTC	CASRAGTGEETQYF
TRBJ2-1	-	-	TRBV29-1	TGCAGCGCCCCCCACGTGTCTAGCAGGGAGCAGTTCTTC	CSAPHVSSREQFF
TRBJ2-1	-	many	TRBV4-2	TGTGCCAGCAGCCGGACCGGGGAGCAGCAGTTCTTC	CASSRTGEQQFF
TRBJ2-7	-	-	TRBV27	TGTGCCAGCAGTACCTCGTGGACAAATGGGTACGAGCAGTACTTC	CASSTSWTNGYEQYF
TRBJ2-2	-	-	TRBV5-1	TGCGCCAGCAGCCGGGACATTGGCGGGGAGCTGTTTTTT	CASSRDIGGELFF
TRBJ2-2	TRBD1	-	TRBV10-3	TGTGCCACCATCAAGGGGGACAGGGTTAACGGGGAGCTGTTTTTT	CATIKGDRVNGELFF
TRBJ2-7	TRBD2	-	TRBV20-1	TGCAGTGCTCCCAATCCTCGGGTGACTAGCGGGAGGTCGTACGAGCAGTACTTC	CSAPNPRVTSGRSYEQYF
TRBJ2-1	-	many	TRBV6-2/TRBV6-3	TGTGCCAGCAGTTATCCGGGACCCAACTGCTTC	CASSYPGPNCF
TRBJ2-1	-	few	TRBV7-2	TGTGCCAGCACACTCTACCAAGGATATGAGCAGTTCTTC	CASTLYQGYEQFF
TRBJ2-2	-	-	TRBV7-9	TGTGCCAGCAGCACCCGGACGAGCCACACCGGGGAGCTGTTTTTT	CASSTRTSHTGELFF
TRBJ2-1	TRBD2	-	TRBV20-1	TGCAGTGCTCCACTAGCGGGAACCACCTACAATGAGCAGTTCTTC	CSAPLAGTTYNEQFF
TRBJ2-2	TRBD1	-	TRBV12-3/TRBV12-4	TGTGCCAGCAGTTGGCGCGGGACAGGGAGGAACACCGGGGAGCTGTTTTTT	CASSWRGTGRNTGELFF
TRBJ1-5	TRBD1	few	TRBV6-2/TRBV6-3	TGTGCCAGCAGTTACGGACAGGGGAGGCAGCCCCAGCATTTT	CASSYGQGRQPQHF
TRBJ2-5	-	few	TRBV6-2/TRBV6-3	TGTGCCAGCAGTTTACTCCAACAGCTACTCCAAGAGACCCAGTACTTC	CASSLLQQLLQETQYF
TRBJ2-7	TRBD2	-	TRBV20-1	TGCAGTGCTAGACGGACTAGCGGATCCTACGAGCAGTACTTC	CSARRTSGSYEQYF
TRBJ2-2	-	-	TRBV7-8	TGTGCCAGCAGCTTATACAGCAAGAACACCGGGGAGCTGTTTTTT	CASSLYSKNTGELFF
TRBJ2-2	-	-	TRBV25-1	TGTGCCAGCACCGACCGTCCCGTCAAGGAGGGTAACACCGGGGAGCTGTTTTTT	CASTDRPVKEGNTGELFF
TRBJ2-4	TRBD1	few	TRBV5-1	TGCGCCAGCAGCTCGGGACAGCCACCCGGGGCCAAAAACATTCAGTACTTC	CASSSGQPPGAKNIQYF
TRBJ2-7	TRBD1	-	TRBV19	TGTGCCAGTAGTCGTGACAGGGCGGGTGACGAGCAGTACTTC	CASSRDRAGDEQYF
TRBJ2-7	TRBD2	few	TRBV4-1	TGCGCCAGCAGCCAAACTGGCGGGAGTAAGCTGTACGAGCAGTACTTC	CASSQTGGSKLYEQYF
TRBJ2-5	TRBD1	-	TRBV7-2	TGTGCCAGCAGCCCACGACAGGGTTTAACGTTAGAGACCCAGTACTTC	CASSPRQGLTLETQYF